This TCR beta chain was identified during a study of cytomegalovirus exposure and HLA in healthy donors. The CDR3 sequence is 17 residues long. V was cut by 2 bases and J by 2 bases, with 16 bases left in between. The germline CDR1 and CDR2 sequences are MDHEN and SYDVKM. In the case of this clone: No antigen is known for it.

Study-level points and caveats: An Asian-associated ancestry cluster reportedly showed fewer N-insertions than the roughly 670-donor mean in a later analysis. Later analysis identified several of the most significant clusters that appeared linked to common viral pathogens. Rarity characterized most TCR sequences, yet some public TCRs appeared in many donors. Productive rates of about 87% or about 30% were seen for most TCR beta V segments in an earlier analysis.

The PCR contained 60 Vbeta and 13 Jbeta primers. The data were produced by immunoSEQ multiplex PCR, yet TCRdb's version contains in-frame clones alone and is incomplete. The sample has more than 140,000 clones, roughly 82% seen once. This clonotype originated in a man between 18 and 29 years old in good health and CMV-seropositive. The chain employs TRBV28 and TRBJ1-5; D might be TRBD1 (5 bases). Sequencing was done on a sample of PBMCs. The CDR3 protein is CASSLGYRYLRNQPQHF. CDR3 coding DNA: TGTGCCAGCAGTTTAGGCTACAGGTACCTACGCAATCAGCCCCAGCATTTT.